A single sample is the source of the 27 T cell receptor beta chains below, sequenced in a study of response to subunit inactivated influenza vaccine. TCRdb processed the RT-PCR reads anew with MiXCR; each CDR3 protein has one entry. Among just under 550,000 distinct CDR3 sequences listed, approximately 20% were seen once. These same data were also listed under a study on T cells expressing NK-cell markers. That paper states: A 5'RACE template switching approach incorporating UMIs was used to make TCR beta cDNA.

The sequences come from CD4+ T cells sorted from PBMCs, collected approximately 13 days after vaccination. These receptors were obtained from a man in his fifties who received an inactivated influenza vaccine.

This clonotype was seen only a few times. The chain uses TRBV7-2 and TRBJ2-7; TRBD1 agrees at 9 bases. The trim removed 2 bases at V and 3 bases at J, leaving 5 bases unmatched. The CDR3 runs to 15 residues. From germline, CDR1 is SGHTA and CDR2 FQGNSA. The CDR3 reads CASSLRTGDFYEQYF. The CDR3 region has the DNA TGTGCCAGCAGCTTACGGACAGGGGACTTCTACGAGCAGTACTTC.

This chain connects TRBV18 to TRBJ2-3, with a tentative D call TRBD2 (5 bases). The germline V gene has CDR1 KGHSH and CDR2 LQKENI. The CDR3 extends over 17 amino acids. Trimming took 2 bases from V and 1 from J, leaving 16 bases between them. The CDR3 DNA reads TGTGCCAGCTCACCAGTTTCACTAGTCGGGGGCACAGATACGCAGTATTTT. Translating it yields CASSPVSLVGGTDTQYF.

This clonotype has only a few counts. The genes are TRBV20-1 and TRBJ2-5, with TRBD2 matching over 13 bases. Germline V CDR1 and CDR2: DFQATT, SNEGSKA (reference sequence). The trim removed 4 bases at V and 2 bases at J, leaving 4 bases unmatched. The CDR3 runs 15 residues. This chain's CDR3 is CSATRLAGGQETQYF. In nucleotides, the CDR3 is TGCAGTGCTACTCGACTAGCGGGAGGTCAAGAGACCCAGTACTTC.

V and J are TRBV6-2 or TRBV6-3 and TRBJ1-2; the D gene is possibly TRBD1 (6 bases). V was trimmed by 2 bases and J by 4 bases, leaving 11 bases between them. The CDR3 spans 14 residues. Germline V lookup: CDR1 MNHEY, CDR2 SVGEGT. The CDR3, as DNA: TGTGCCAGCAGTTACATGGGACAAAGCTATGGCTACACCTTC. This translates into CASSYMGQSYGYTF.

In this sample, this clonotype turned up a few times. The J gene is TRBJ2-3, the V gene TRBV29-1, with D tentatively TRBD2 (6 bases). V gave up 4 bases and J gave up 2 bases, with 13 bases separating them. Germline V gene sequence: CDR1 SQVTM, CDR2 ANQGSEA. There are 14 residues in the CDR3. The CDR3 nucleotides read TGCAGCGTTGGGGGACTCCACTCCACAGATACGCAGTATTTT. Translated: CSVGGLHSTDTQYF.

This chain connects TRBV20-1 to TRBJ2-3, with D perhaps matching TRBD2 (5 bases). This CDR3 has 16 residues. Looked up from germline, CDR1 is DFQATT and CDR2 is SNEGSKA (reference sequence). Deletions cut 2 bases from V and 5 bases from J, with 20 bases between. The CDR3 is CSARSPTNSPGDTQYF. The CDR3 DNA follows: TGCAGTGCTAGATCCCCGACTAACTCCCCCGGAGATACGCAGTATTTT.

There are a few counts of this clonotype. V is TRBV4-1 and J is TRBJ1-6, with 9 positions matching TRBD1. This CDR3 region has 16 residues. V shed 4 bases and J 7 bases; nucleotides not matched to a gene: 8. Germline CDR1 MGHRA, CDR2 YSYEKL. CDR3: CASSLEPGQGNSPLHF. DNA of the CDR3: TGCGCCAGCAGCCTGGAGCCGGGACAGGGCAATTCACCCCTCCACTTT.

The chain combines TRBV7-2 with TRBJ2-3; 9 bases line up with TRBD1. Germline trimming cut 4 bases from V and 2 bases from J; bases unmatched to any gene: 4. CDR3 length equals 15 residues. Germline assignment: CDR1 SGHTA and CDR2 FQGNSA. CDR3 sequence (DNA): TGTGCCAGCAGCTCCGGACAGGGGAACACAGATACGCAGTATTTT. Encoded protein: CASSSGQGNTDTQYF.

The chain employs TRBV11-3 and TRBJ2-1, with no clear D. The CDR3 extends over 16 amino acids. With 1 base removed from V and 0 bases from J, the gap between germline ends came to 10 bases. Germline CDR1 and CDR2: SGHNT and YENEEA. The CDR3 loop reads CASSLGGSSSYNEQFF. DNA for the CDR3: TGTGCCAGCAGCTTAGGGGGATCATCCTCCTACAATGAGCAGTTCTTC.

This clonotype was recorded a few times. The chain employs TRBV20-1 and TRBJ1-6, with unresolved D. The germline CDR1 and CDR2 sequences are DFQATT and SNEGSKA (reference sequence). V lost 3 bases, J lost 6 bases, and 15 bases lay in between. The CDR3 consists of 15 residues. CDR3 sequence reads: CSARNLQYSNSPLHF. CDR3 nucleotide sequence: TGCAGTGCTAGGAATCTACAGTATAGTAATTCACCCCTCCACTTT.

CDR3 amino acids: CASSQDGQAFNSPLHF. The DNA of the CDR3 is TGCGCCAGCAGCCAAGACGGACAGGCCTTTAATTCACCCCTCCACTTT. The genes are TRBV4-3 and TRBJ1-6; 7 bases fit TRBD1. V gave up 0 bases and J gave up 6 bases; unmatched junction bases: 5. CDR1 is LGHNA and CDR2 is YSLEER in the germline V gene. The CDR3 consists of 16 residues.

The genes are TRBV28 and TRBJ2-1; the match to TRBD2 covers 10 bases. Germline lookup yields CDR1 MDHEN and CDR2 SYDVKM. The CDR3 covers 17 residues. The trim removed 4 bases at V and 6 bases at J, leaving 12 bases unmatched. This CDR3 reads CASSSYWTSGGVNEQFF. The CDR3 DNA reads as TGTGCCAGCAGTTCTTATTGGACTAGCGGAGGAGTCAATGAGCAGTTCTTC.

This clonotype was recorded many times. This chain joins TRBV29-1 and TRBJ2-1, with 9 bases fitting TRBD1. V gave up 3 bases and J gave up 3 bases; unmatched junction bases: 6. The CDR3 spans 15 residues. Germline V CDR1 and CDR2: SQVTM, ANQGSEA. The CDR3 region has the DNA TGCAGCGTTGATAGGGGACAGGGATACTACAATGAGCAGTTCTTC. It is translated as CSVDRGQGYYNEQFF.

This clonotype was picked up a small number of times. The chain has TRBV5-1 and TRBJ2-7; 7 nucleotides agree with TRBD1. Germline V lookup: CDR1 SGHRS, CDR2 YFSETQ. V lost 0 bases, J lost 7 bases, and 7 bases stayed unmatched. The CDR3 totals 14 residues. The CDR3: CASSLGGQAKEQYF. CDR3 in DNA: TGCGCCAGCAGCTTGGGTGGACAGGCTAAAGAGCAGTACTTC.

The V gene is TRBV6-1, the J gene TRBJ2-3; 11 bases line up with TRBD2. Germline assignment: CDR1 MNHNS and CDR2 SASEGT. This CDR3 is built from 14 residues. J was trimmed by 6 bases and V by 7 bases; bases with no gene match: 6. The DNA for the CDR3 is TGTGCCAGCACCTTAGCGGGAGGGAGGGATACGCAGTATTTT. Its protein product is CASTLAGGRDTQYF.

For this clonotype: One end of the junction fails to match germline, which may point to a read error. The chain couples TRBV28 to TRBJ2-4; D may match TRBD1 or TRBD2 (5 bases each). Germline V CDR1 and CDR2: MDHEN, SYDVKM. This CDR3 region has 15 residues. The CDR3: CDSTDPSWGKNIQYF. DNA of the CDR3: TGTGACAGCACCGACCCCTCTTGGGGGAAAAACATTCAGTACTTC. Filled out from reference TRBV28 and TRBJ2-4, the complete variable domain reads DVKVTQSSRYLVKRTGEKVFLECVQDMDHENMFWYRQDPGLGLRLIYFSYDVKMKEKGDIPEGYSVSREKKERFSLILESASTNQTSMYLCDSTDPSWGKNIQYFGAGTRLSVL.

The chain couples TRBV20-1 to TRBJ2-3; 11 bases fit TRBD2. Germline-derived CDR1 and CDR2 are DFQATT and SNEGSKA (reference sequence). The ends lost 6 bases at V and 2 bases at J; junction bases unmatched: 7. The CDR3 sequence is 15 residues long. In nucleotides, the CDR3 is TGCAGTGCCCCGGGGACTAGCGGCTTCACAGATACGCAGTATTTT. Residues: CSAPGTSGFTDTQYF.

This clonotype has a handful of counts. The V gene is TRBV28, the J gene TRBJ2-3; the match to TRBD2 covers 11 bases. The CDR3 has 19 amino acids. V dropped 5 bases and J dropped 0; count of bases not matched to a gene: 13. The germline V gene encodes CDR1 MDHEN and CDR2 SYDVKM. Written as DNA, the CDR3 is TGTGCCAGCAGTCCGCCGTTTAGCGGGGGGGCCTCTAGCACAGATACGCAGTATTTT. Translating gives CASSPPFSGGASSTDTQYF.

The gene calls are TRBV7-2 and TRBJ2-1; 8 nucleotides align to TRBD1. Germline V gene data show CDR1 as SGHTA and CDR2 as FQGNSA. Trimming at V came to 5 bases and at J to 7 bases, leaving 10 bases not matched to a gene. The CDR3 length is 15 residues. CDR3 DNA: TGTGCCAGCAGCCGGTCAGGGGGCCTCGGGAATGAGCAGTTCTTC. It is translated as CASSRSGGLGNEQFF.

Only a few counts were recorded for this clonotype. This chain uses TRBV7-8 with TRBJ2-5, with D perhaps matching TRBD1 (6 bases). The CDR3 loop spans 16 amino acids. Trimming cost V 2 bases and J 5 bases, with 18 bases left between them. Germline values: CDR1 SGHVS, CDR2 FQNEAQ. The CDR3 protein is CASSLPQGRVRETQYF. CDR3 DNA sequence: TGTGCCAGCAGCTTACCACAGGGTAGAGTAAGGGAGACCCAGTACTTC.

This clonotype turned up a few times. This sequence joins TRBV4-3 and TRBJ2-5; D is unclear. The CDR3 covers 15 residues. Germline lookup yields CDR1 LGHNA and CDR2 YSLEER. V lost 1 base, J lost 1 base, and 10 bases lay in between. CDR3 loop: CASSQGVGPQETQYF. The CDR3 DNA sequence: TGCGCCAGCAGCCAAGGGGTAGGACCCCAAGAGACCCAGTACTTC.

The DNA of the CDR3 is TGTGCCAGCAGCCTCCGCCCCAGGGATGGCTACACCTTC. Amino acids: CASSLRPRDGYTF. The chain uses TRBV12-3 or TRBV12-4 and TRBJ1-2, with D maybe TRBD1 (5 bases). Between the trimmed V and J ends, which lost 6 bases and 6 bases, there was a span of 14 bases. This CDR3 spans 13 amino acids.

This clonotype was detected only a few times. The chain combines TRBV3-1 with TRBJ2-5; no firm D call. Germline lookup yields CDR1 LGHDT and CDR2 YNNKEL (reference sequence). The CDR3 runs 14 residues. V lost 0 bases and J lost 5, with 10 bases in between. The CDR3 is CASSQDWHWETQYF. In DNA form, the CDR3 reads TGTGCCAGCAGCCAAGACTGGCATTGGGAGACCCAGTACTTC.

The table lists this clonotype with a few counts. V gene TRBV5-5 combines with J gene TRBJ2-6, with D uncertain. Germline CDR1 reads SGHKS; CDR2 reads YYEKEE (reference sequence). V was shortened by 0 bases and J by 2 bases, with 12 bases between the two germline ends. This CDR3 spans 17 amino acids. This CDR3 is CASSLVLGPAGANVLTF. In nucleotides, the CDR3 is TGTGCCAGCAGCTTGGTTCTAGGGCCGGCTGGGGCCAACGTCCTGACTTTC. The full variable domain, in which reference TRBV5-5 and TRBJ2-6 provide the parts outside the CDR3, is DAGVTQSPTHLIKTRGQQVTLRCSPISGHKSVSWYQQVLGQGPQFIFQYYEKEERGRGNFPDRFSARQFPNYSSELNVNALLLGDSALYLCASSLVLGPAGANVLTFGAGSRLTVL.

The V and J genes are TRBV5-1 and TRBJ2-3; D might be TRBD2 (7 bases). This CDR3 contains 15 residues. The V and J ends lost 1 base and 4 bases respectively, with 13 bases between them. From germline, CDR1 is SGHRS and CDR2 YFSETQ. Written as DNA, the CDR3 is TGCGCCAGCAGCTTGTCAGGAGGGGGGGCAGATACGCAGTATTTT. This gives the protein CASSLSGGGADTQYF.

This clonotype was found a few times. The gene calls are TRBV5-1 and TRBJ2-5; weak D call: TRBD2 (5 bases). This CDR3 contains 15 residues. Between the trimmed V and J ends, which lost 1 base and 5 bases, there was a span of 15 bases. The V gene's germline CDR1 is SGHRS and CDR2 YFSETQ. CDR3 sequence reads: CASSLTGRELETQYF. The CDR3 bases are TGCGCCAGCAGCTTGACGGGTAGGGAGTTGGAGACCCAGTACTTC.

Many counts were recorded for this clonotype. The gene calls are TRBV29-1 and TRBJ2-7, with D possibly matching TRBD1 (6 bases). Trimming removed 7 bases from V and 3 bases from J, with 13 bases in between. Germline CDR1 SQVTM, CDR2 ANQGSEA. The CDR3 is 12 amino acids. CDR3: CSAVDSHYEQYF. The CDR3 bases are TGCAGCGCCGTGGACAGTCACTACGAGCAGTACTTC.